This TCR beta chain stems from a study of Graves' ophthalmopathy and Graves' hyperthyroidism. Study-wide results and caveats: The model's prediction of ophthalmopathy progression had 70.59% sensitivity and roughly 77% specificity. Most expanded clonotypes from thyroid (those above 0.001 frequency) were also found in blood.

Trimming cost V 5 bases and J 4 bases, with 8 bases left between them. The CDR3 runs 12 residues. Germline CDR1 reads MNHEY; CDR2 reads SMNVEV (reference sequence). Ophthalmopathy donors showed moderate-to-severe activity, CAS ≥3, NOSPECS ≥4 and a duration under 3 months. Diagnosis relied on clinical symptoms, serum thyroxine, TRAb, thyroid ultrasound and orbital computed tomography. The authors amplified TCR beta CDR3 regions from RNA transcripts. First-round RT-PCR with HTBI primers preceded a second-round multiplex PCR. TCRdb fed the multiplex PCR reads into MiXCR, producing one record per CDR3 protein. Of about 480,000 distinct CDR3 sequences in the sample, 13% to 15% were seen once. This clonotype has ten or more counts. What it binds is unknown.

This receptor was taken from a woman aged 25-40 years with Graves' ophthalmopathy. The sample comprised blood. The J gene is TRBJ1-1, the V gene TRBV27; D is ambiguous. CDR3 sequence: CASSRGGTEAFF. DNA of the CDR3: TGTGCCAGCAGTCGAGGTGGCACTGAAGCTTTCTTT.